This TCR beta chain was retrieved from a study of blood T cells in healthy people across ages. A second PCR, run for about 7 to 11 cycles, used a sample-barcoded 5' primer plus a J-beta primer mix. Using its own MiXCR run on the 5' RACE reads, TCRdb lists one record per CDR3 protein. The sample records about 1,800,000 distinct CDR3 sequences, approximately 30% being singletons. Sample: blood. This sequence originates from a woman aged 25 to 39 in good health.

CDR3 amino acids: CASSLFKDATNEKLFF. CDR3 nucleotide sequence: TGTGCCAGCAGCTTATTTAAAGATGCAACTAATGAAAAACTGTTTTTT. The chain carries TRBV7-2 and TRBJ1-4; no reliable D call. Germline CDR1 and CDR2: SGHTA and FQGNSA. The CDR3 is made up of 16 amino acids. Trimming stripped 2 bases from V and 0 bases from J, with 10 bases between.